These 20 T cell receptor beta chains were sequenced from one sample in a study of identical twins (dated by TCRdb to about 2016). The library was generated by 5' RACE. Sequencing instrument: Illumina HiSeq 2000. TCRdb reran the public reads through fastp at Q25 and MiXCR, keeping productive beta chains. When rows share a CDR3 protein, they turn into one entry using the most common DNA and genes. This sample lists about 200,000 distinct CDR3 sequences; about a sixth were detected once. Together, the top ten hold 40% of the sample. This sample also appeared in a second study, on T cells expressing NK-cell markers.

Sequences were obtained from CD8+ T cells sorted from blood. The receptors shown here come from a woman between 18 and 30 years old in good health.

CDR3 residues: CSASPGRANTEAFF. The CDR3 region has the DNA TGCAGTGCTAGTCCCGGACGGGCGAACACTGAAGCTTTCTTT. The chain joins TRBV20-1 to TRBJ1-1; D call uncertain. Trimming shortened V by 3 bases and J by 1 base, and 12 bases separated the two germline ends. The CDR3 is 14 residues long. Germline CDR1 reads DFQATT; CDR2 reads SNEGSKA (reference sequence).

The chain joins TRBV11-2 to TRBJ2-2, with TRBD2 matching 7 bases. Unmatched junction bases numbered 4, after V lost 3 bases and J lost 0 bases. The CDR3 spans 16 residues. Germline values: CDR1 SGHAT, CDR2 FQNNGV. CDR3 sequence (DNA): TGTGCCAGCAGCTTTGGGGGAGGGCCGAACACCGGGGAGCTGTTTTTT. It codes for CASSFGGGPNTGELFF.

The sample holds a few counts of this clonotype. The chain links TRBV3-1 to TRBJ2-7; 9 bases align to TRBD2. V lost 3 bases, J lost 2 bases, and 5 bases stayed unmatched. Germline lookup yields CDR1 LGHDT and CDR2 YNNKEL (reference sequence). The CDR3 contains 15 residues. In DNA, the CDR3 is TGTGCCAGCAGCCAGGCTAGCGGGGCCCCCTACGAGCAGTACTTC. It codes for CASSQASGAPYEQYF.

In its sample, this clonotype was seen a few times. The V call is TRBV20-1, the J call TRBJ2-5; D remains unclear. This CDR3 contains 13 residues. Looked up from germline, CDR1 is DFQATT and CDR2 is SNEGSKA (reference sequence). V gave up 2 bases and J gave up 0 bases, with 7 bases separating them. In DNA, the CDR3 is TGCAGTGCTAGATTGCGAAACCAAGAGACCCAGTACTTC. It encodes CSARLRNQETQYF.

The chain couples TRBV9 to TRBJ2-3; D gene unclear. Trimming removed 5 bases from V and 2 bases from J, with 9 bases in between. The CDR3 consists of 13 residues. The germline V gene has CDR1 SGDLS and CDR2 YYNGEE. The CDR3: CASSADDTDTQYF. CDR3 nucleotides: TGTGCCAGCAGTGCGGACGACACAGATACGCAGTATTTT.

In its sample, this clonotype was seen a few times. This chain links TRBV27 with TRBJ2-7; D perhaps matches TRBD1 (5 bases). Trimming stripped 3 bases from V and 3 bases from J, with 15 bases between. Germline V lookup: CDR1 MNHEY, CDR2 SMNVEV (reference sequence). The length of the CDR3 is 15 residues. CDR3 sequence (DNA): TGTGCCAGCAGTTTCAAGCAGGGTGTCTTCTACGAGCAGTACTTC. It encodes CASSFKQGVFYEQYF.

CDR3 bases: TGTGCCACCAGTTCGCAGGGGGCGCGAGAGCAGTACTTC. Translation: CATSSQGAREQYF. V and J are TRBV15 and TRBJ2-7; 8 positions agree with TRBD1. There are 13 residues in the CDR3. Per the germline V gene, CDR1 is LNHNV and CDR2 is YYDKDF (reference sequence). V dropped 6 bases and J dropped 7; count of bases not matched to a gene: 8.

Only a few counts were recorded for this clonotype. Relative to the germline gene, one junction end is altered; a read error may explain this. The CDR3 DNA is TGTGCTAGCAGGGACAGGGGGACCGGGGAGCTGTTTTTT. Residues: CASRDRGTGELFF. The J gene is TRBJ2-2, the V gene TRBV7-7, with 11 positions matching TRBD1. The CDR3 has 13 amino acids. Germline assignment: CDR1 SSHAT and CDR2 FNYEAQ (reference sequence). Variable domain in full (rest from reference TRBV7-7 and TRBJ2-2): GAGVSQSPRYKVTKRGQDVTLRCDPISSHATLYWYQQALGQGPEFLTYFNYEAQPDKSGLPSDRFSAERPEGSISTLTIQRTEQRDSAMYRCASRDRGTGELFFGEGSRLTVL.

This clonotype was seen only a few times. This chain connects TRBV20-1 to TRBJ2-1; D gene ambiguous. Germline CDR1 and CDR2: DFQATT and SNEGSKA (reference sequence). With 4 bases removed from V and 0 bases from J, the gap between germline ends came to 13 bases. The CDR3 spans 15 residues. CDR3 sequence: CSAKSPESSYNEQFF. CDR3 nucleotide sequence: TGCAGTGCTAAGTCTCCGGAAAGCTCCTACAATGAGCAGTTCTTC.

The chain is built from TRBV20-1 and TRBJ1-2; a weak D match, TRBD1 (5 bases). The CDR3 is 13 residues long. The germline gives CDR1 DFQATT, CDR2 SNEGSKA (reference sequence). The ends were cut back, 7 bases at V and 6 bases at J, with 18 bases in the middle. CDR3 nucleotides: TGCAGTGTCACGCCTCAGGGCGACGATGGCTACACCTTC. Translation: CSVTPQGDDGYTF.

The chain has TRBV6-2 or TRBV6-3 and TRBJ2-7; a possible D gene is TRBD1 (6 bases). Trimming removed 3 bases at V and 7 bases at J, with 10 bases between. The CDR3 has 12 amino acids. The V gene's germline CDR1 is MNHEY and CDR2 SVGEGT. The CDR3 region is CASSYATGEQYF. CDR3 DNA: TGTGCCAGCAGTTATGCAACAGGGGAGCAGTACTTC.

This rearrangement joins TRBV9 to TRBJ2-5; 12 nucleotides match TRBD2. The CDR3 has 17 residues. V lost 3 bases, J lost 3 bases, and 9 bases stayed unmatched. Germline lookup yields CDR1 SGDLS and CDR2 YYNGEE. The CDR3 here is CASSDHASGGAEETQYF. The CDR3 nucleotides are TGTGCCAGCAGCGACCACGCTAGCGGGGGGGCCGAAGAGACCCAGTACTTC. The whole variable domain, remainder taken from reference TRBV9 and TRBJ2-5, is DSGVTQTPKHLITATGQRVTLRCSPRSGDLSVYWYQQSLDQGLQFLIQYYNGEERAKGNILERFSAQQFPDLHSELNLSSLELGDSALYFCASSDHASGGAEETQYFGPGTRLLVL.

This clonotype occurred a few times. The J gene is TRBJ2-5, the V gene TRBV13; possibly TRBD1 for D (5 bases). The CDR3 sequence is 13 residues long. CDR1 is PRHDT and CDR2 is FYEKMQ in the germline V gene (reference sequence). Trimming took 7 bases from V and 0 from J, leaving 9 bases between them. The CDR3 spells CASNQGNQETQYF. The CDR3 region has the DNA TGTGCCAGCAATCAGGGTAACCAAGAGACCCAGTACTTC. The complete variable domain, with remaining parts taken from reference TRBV13 and TRBJ2-5, reads AAGVIQSPRHLIKEKRETATLKCYPIPRHDTVYWYQQGPGQDPQFLISFYEKMQSDKGSIPDRFSAQQFSDYHSELNMSSLELGDSALYFCASNQGNQETQYFGPGTRLLVL.

This clonotype was counted only a few times. The chain employs TRBV7-7 and TRBJ2-1; 10 bases fit TRBD2. The CDR3 runs to 15 residues. Germline CDR1 is SSHAT and CDR2 is FNYEAQ (reference sequence). Trimming took 5 bases from V and 1 from J; bases not matched to a gene: 2. The CDR3 region is CASSPGLASYNEQFF. CDR3 DNA: TGTGCCAGCAGCCCGGGACTAGCGTCCTACAATGAGCAGTTCTTC.

This clonotype was seen a handful of times. The chain is built from TRBV6-2 or TRBV6-3 and TRBJ2-3; 12 positions match TRBD2. The length of the CDR3 is 15 residues. The germline gives CDR1 MNHEY, CDR2 SVGEGT. J gave up 2 bases and V 6 bases, and 3 bases lay outside the gene matches. CDR3: CASRSSGRDTDTQYF. The CDR3 coding sequence is TGTGCCAGCAGGTCTAGCGGGAGGGACACAGATACGCAGTATTTT.

This clonotype was counted a few times. The chain links TRBV29-1 to TRBJ2-1; D unresolved. Germline V CDR1 and CDR2: SQVTM, ANQGSEA. This CDR3 is built from 15 residues. V gave up 5 bases and J gave up 7 bases, with 21 bases separating them. The CDR3 sequence is CSVNPDGLELNEQFF. CDR3 in DNA: TGCAGCGTTAACCCCGACGGGTTGGAACTGAATGAGCAGTTCTTC.

The rearrangement uses TRBV9 and TRBJ2-7, with 14 positions matching TRBD2. V gave up 2 bases and J gave up 6 bases; unmatched junction bases: 7. This CDR3 is 16 amino acids long. Germline V gene lookup returns CDR1 SGDLS and CDR2 YYNGEE. CDR3 nucleotides: TGTGCCAGCAGCGTCCAGGGGACTAGCGGGAGAGGCGAGCAGTACTTC. Translating gives CASSVQGTSGRGEQYF.

V usage is TRBV10-2 and J usage is TRBJ2-5; no clear D. This CDR3 comprises 15 residues. The V gene lost 8 bases and the J gene lost 2 bases, with 18 bases spanning the gap. CDR1 is WSHSY and CDR2 is SAAADI in the germline V gene. CDR3 residues: CASYGPGDDQETQYF. The CDR3, as DNA: TGCGCCAGCTACGGGCCAGGTGACGATCAAGAGACCCAGTACTTC.

A few counts support this clonotype. The rearrangement links TRBV7-8 to TRBJ2-2; the D gene could be TRBD1 or TRBD2 (5 bases each). The length of the CDR3 is 13 residues. Trimming shortened V by 5 bases and J by 8 bases, and 12 bases separated the two germline ends. Per the germline V gene, CDR1 is SGHVS and CDR2 is FQNEAQ. The CDR3 spells CASSRDAAGELFF. The CDR3 coding sequence is TGTGCCAGCAGCCGGGACGCAGCAGGGGAGCTGTTTTTT.

In this sample, this clonotype turned up a few times. The chain links TRBV15 to TRBJ2-7; tentative D call: TRBD2 (6 bases). V was cut by 1 base and J by 10 bases, with 8 bases left in between. Germline values: CDR1 LNHNV, CDR2 YYDKDF (reference sequence). This CDR3 comprises 11 residues. Here the CDR3 DNA reads TGTGCCACCAGCAGAGGACTAGACCAGTACTTC. Protein sequence: CATSRGLDQYF. The whole variable domain, filled in from reference TRBV15 and TRBJ2-7, reads DAMVIQNPRYQVTQFGKPVTLSCSQTLNHNVMYWYQQKSSQAPKLLFHYYDKDFNNEADTPDNFQSRRPNTSFCFLDIRSPGLGDTAMYLCATSRGLDQYFGPGTRLTVT.